These 24 T cell receptor beta chains were all obtained from the same sample, sequenced in a study of blood T cell repertoires in COVID-19. Measured with immunoSEQ multiplex PCR; TCRdb has only the in-frame clones, and not every one. The table includes 210,000 or so clones, over 75% detected once. What was sequenced was peripheral blood. The source of these receptors is a man aged 45-65 years with COVID-19, enrolled during active disease.

V usage is TRBV7-8 and J usage is TRBJ1-2; a weak D match, TRBD1 (5 bases). The V end lost 5 bases, the J end lost 1 base, and 11 bases lay between the germline ends. The CDR3 loop spans 14 amino acids. Germline V gene sequence: CDR1 SGHVS, CDR2 FQNEAQ. The CDR3 sequence is CASSTQAFNYGYTF. DNA of the CDR3: TGTGCCAGCAGCACACAGGCTTTTAACTATGGCTACACCTTC.

This chain joins TRBV11-2 and TRBJ2-5; 10 bases match TRBD1. Germline trimming cut 4 bases from V and 5 bases from J; bases unmatched to any gene: 10. Germline V lookup: CDR1 SGHAT, CDR2 FQNNGV. This CDR3 comprises 16 residues. Here the CDR3 reads CASSSETGGAWETQYF. CDR3 nucleotides: TGTGCCAGCAGCTCAGAGACAGGGGGCGCGTGGGAGACCCAGTACTTC.

The chain employs TRBV28 and TRBJ1-1; 10 positions agree with TRBD1. CDR3 size: 18 residues. With V trimmed by 8 bases and J by 0 bases, 15 bases remained unmatched. CDR1 and CDR2 (germline): MDHEN, SYDVKM. The DNA of the CDR3 is TGTGCCAGCGGACATCCGGGACAGGGGATGACTATGAACACTGAAGCTTTCTTT. It codes for CASGHPGQGMTMNTEAFF.

J is TRBJ2-7 and V is TRBV6-5; 10 nucleotides align to TRBD1. Germline CDR1 and CDR2: MNHEY and SVGAGI. This CDR3 has 14 residues. Trimming cost V 6 bases and J 3 bases; bases outside gene matches: 5. CDR3 residues: CASSGQGGGYEQYF. CDR3 in DNA: TGTGCCAGCAGCGGACAGGGGGGCGGCTACGAGCAGTACTTC.

This sequence joins TRBV4-1 and TRBJ2-2; 8 positions agree with TRBD1. The V segment lost 4 bases and the J segment 1 base; nucleotides outside the gene matches: 14. The germline V gene has CDR1 MGHRA and CDR2 YSYEKL. The CDR3 has 19 residues. The CDR3 DNA sequence: TGCGCCAGCAGCCCCCCTGGACAGGGTTTACAAAGGAACACCGGGGAGCTGTTTTTT. Its protein is CASSPPGQGLQRNTGELFF.

The rearrangement joins TRBV7-3 to TRBJ2-1; no definite D call. The CDR3 contains 11 residues. The germline CDR1 and CDR2 sequences are SGHTA and FQGTGA. Trimming removed 4 bases at V and 7 bases at J, with 5 bases between. CDR3 sequence (DNA): TGTGCCAGCAGCTCCGGGAATGAGCAGTTCTTC. Amino acid sequence: CASSSGNEQFF.

The rearrangement joins TRBV3-1 (or the pseudogene TRBV3-2) to TRBJ1-2; D is perhaps TRBD1 (6 bases). The V and J ends lost 0 bases and 8 bases respectively, with 10 bases between them. This CDR3 is 13 amino acids long. CDR1 and CDR2 (germline): LGHDT, YNNKEL (reference sequence). CDR3 sequence reads: CASSQDQGMGYTF. The CDR3 bases are TGTGCCAGCAGCCAAGACCAGGGGATGGGCTACACCTTC.

The chain uses TRBV4-3 and TRBJ1-5; D gene ambiguous. From germline, CDR1 is LGHNA and CDR2 YSLEER. The CDR3 sequence is 16 residues long. Trimming pared 0 bases from V and 0 bases from J, leaving 9 bases between. The CDR3 DNA reads TGCGCCAGCAGCCAAGATTTCGGGTATAGCAATCAGCCCCAGCATTTT. Translating it yields CASSQDFGYSNQPQHF.

The chain combines TRBV7-2 with TRBJ1-6; 7 nucleotides align to TRBD1. CDR3 length equals 16 residues. Germline V gives CDR1 SGHTA, CDR2 FQGNSA. Losses at the gene ends were 3 bases for V and 4 bases for J; bases not matched to a gene: 6. The CDR3 region is CASSFLGGSYNSPLHF. The CDR3 DNA is TGTGCCAGCAGCTTTTTAGGGGGCTCGTATAATTCACCCCTCCACTTT.

The V call is TRBV7-9, the J call TRBJ1-4; D is undetermined. The CDR3 loop spans 16 amino acids. Germline V gives CDR1 SEHNR, CDR2 FQNEAQ (reference sequence). Trimming cost V 5 bases and J 8 bases, with 21 bases left between them. The CDR3 coding sequence is TGTGCCAGCAGCCTAACTCCATCCCTCCACCGAGAAAAACTGTTTTTT. This encodes CASSLTPSLHREKLFF.

This chain joins TRBV7-9 and TRBJ1-1; D perhaps matches TRBD1 (6 bases). The V end lost 7 bases, the J end lost 0 bases, and 9 bases lay between the germline ends. Germline-derived CDR1 and CDR2 are SEHNR and FQNEAQ (reference sequence). This CDR3 contains 13 residues. CDR3 residues: CASIQGVNTEAFF. CDR3 bases: TGTGCCAGCATACAGGGAGTGAACACTGAAGCTTTCTTT.

The chain carries TRBV7-3 and TRBJ2-2, with TRBD1 identical over 9 bases. V shed 2 bases and J 5 bases; nucleotides not matched to a gene: 9. This CDR3 spans 17 amino acids. In germline, CDR1 is SGHTA, CDR2 FQGTGA. The CDR3 protein is CASSLGPGQGGTGELFF. The CDR3 DNA reads TGTGCCAGCAGCTTAGGACCGGGACAGGGTGGTACCGGGGAGCTGTTTTTT.

This sequence joins TRBV24-1 and TRBJ2-1; 8 positions match TRBD1. J was trimmed by 7 bases and V by 4 bases; bases with no gene match: 5. From germline, CDR1 is KGHDR and CDR2 SFDVKD. This CDR3 has 14 amino acids. The CDR3 DNA sequence: TGTGCCACCAGTGACGCCAGGACAGGGAATGAGCAGTTCTTC. As protein: CATSDARTGNEQFF.

V and J are TRBV9 and TRBJ2-3, with 9 bases identical to TRBD2. The CDR3 loop spans 16 amino acids. J gave up 8 bases and V 0 bases, and 10 bases lay outside the gene matches. The germline V gene has CDR1 SGDLS and CDR2 YYNGEE. The CDR3 DNA follows: TGTGCCAGCAGCGTAGAAATTGGCGGGGGGGCCACTACGCAGTATTTT. Translating it yields CASSVEIGGGATTQYF. Full variable domain (outside the CDR3, taken from reference TRBV9 and TRBJ2-3): DSGVTQTPKHLITATGQRVTLRCSPRSGDLSVYWYQQSLDQGLQFLIQYYNGEERAKGNILERFSAQQFPDLHSELNLSSLELGDSALYFCASSVEIGGGATTQYFGPGTRLTVL.

This clone was detected only a few times. CDR3 coding DNA: TGCGCCAGCAGCCGAGAAAGGACAGGGAGCACAGTTAGCAACTACGAGCAGTACTTC. It translates to CASSRERTGSTVSNYEQYF. J is TRBJ2-7 and V is TRBV4-1, with TRBD1 matching over 8 bases. Germline-derived CDR1 and CDR2 are MGHRA and YSYEKL. The ends lost 4 bases at V and 3 bases at J; junction bases unmatched: 20. This CDR3 has 19 amino acids.

This rearrangement joins TRBV2 to TRBJ1-3; 7 bases map to TRBD1. After removal of 6 bases from V and 0 bases from J, the junction contained 5 bases not matched to a gene. CDR3 length equals 15 residues. Germline assignment: CDR1 SNHLY and CDR2 FYNNEI. In nucleotides, the CDR3 is TGTGCCAGCAGCCGGGACAGAAACTCTGGAAACACCATATATTTT. Its protein is CASSRDRNSGNTIYF.

V usage is TRBV13 and J usage is TRBJ2-3; 13 bases line up with TRBD2. This CDR3 is built from 16 residues. V shed 5 bases, J shed 8 bases, and the junction held 10 bases outside the gene matches. Germline V gives CDR1 PRHDT, CDR2 FYEKMQ (reference sequence). This CDR3 reads CASSRTTSGGPGTQYF. The DNA for the CDR3 is TGTGCCAGCAGCCGCACGACTAGCGGGGGGCCGGGTACGCAGTATTTT. Full variable domain (missing parts from reference TRBV13 and TRBJ2-3): AAGVIQSPRHLIKEKRETATLKCYPIPRHDTVYWYQQGPGQDPQFLISFYEKMQSDKGSIPDRFSAQQFSDYHSELNMSSLELGDSALYFCASSRTTSGGPGTQYFGPGTRLTVL.

The chain is built from TRBV5-5 and TRBJ1-1, with a possible D match to TRBD1 (5 bases). CDR1 SGHKS and CDR2 YYEKEE come from the germline V gene (reference sequence). Trimming cost V 8 bases and J 1 base, with 12 bases left between them. This CDR3 spans 13 amino acids. The CDR3: CASGHNRNTEAFF. The CDR3 bases are TGTGCCAGTGGACACAACCGGAACACTGAAGCTTTCTTT.

The V and J genes are TRBV7-2 and TRBJ1-2; TRBD1 matches 10 bases. Losses at the gene ends were 4 bases for V and 5 bases for J; bases not matched to a gene: 13. The CDR3 loop spans 17 amino acids. Germline CDR1 is SGHTA and CDR2 is FQGNSA. CDR3 in DNA: TGTGCCAGCAGCTCTCTGACAGGGGGCCAGTTAGCTTATGGCTACACCTTC. Translated: CASSSLTGGQLAYGYTF.

The chain couples TRBV24-1 to TRBJ1-2; 9 bases are shared with TRBD1. CDR1 KGHDR and CDR2 SFDVKD come from the germline V gene. Trimming cost V 4 bases and J 4 bases; bases outside gene matches: 15. The CDR3 totals 18 residues. The CDR3 sequence: CATSESPGQGGDGYGYTF. DNA for the CDR3: TGTGCCACCAGTGAGTCCCCGGGACAGGGAGGTGACGGCTATGGCTACACCTTC.

V gene TRBV9 combines with J gene TRBJ2-3; tentative D call: TRBD1 (5 bases). CDR3 length: 13 residues. Trimming cost V 0 bases and J 6 bases, with 8 bases left between them. The germline gives CDR1 SGDLS, CDR2 YYNGEE. CDR3 protein: CASSVETVDTQYF. The CDR3 coding sequence is TGTGCCAGCAGCGTAGAGACAGTCGATACGCAGTATTTT.

The chain carries TRBV5-5 and TRBJ2-1; TRBD1 is a possible D gene (5 bases). Deletions cut 4 bases from V and 0 bases from J, with 11 bases between. Germline CDR1 is SGHKS and CDR2 is YYEKEE (reference sequence). This CDR3 contains 15 residues. The CDR3 region is CASSDTGASYNEQFF. DNA for the CDR3: TGTGCCAGCAGCGACACTGGGGCCTCCTACAATGAGCAGTTCTTC.

The chain carries TRBV4-1 and TRBJ1-1; 7 nucleotides agree with TRBD1. Trimming removed 0 bases from V and 4 bases from J; junction bases left unmatched: 8. Per germline, CDR1 MGHRA and CDR2 YSYEKL. The CDR3 sequence is 16 residues long. In DNA form, the CDR3 reads TGCGCCAGCAGCCAAGATCCGGGACAGAGGGGCACTGAAGCTTTCTTT. This codes for CASSQDPGQRGTEAFF.

The V gene is TRBV7-6, the J gene TRBJ2-7, with TRBD2 matching 13 bases. With V trimmed by 5 bases and J by 2 bases, 6 bases remained unmatched. Looked up from germline, CDR1 is SGHVS and CDR2 is FNYEAQ. The CDR3 extends over 16 amino acids. DNA for the CDR3: TGTGCCAGCAGCACCGAACTAGCGGGGGGGCCCTACGAGCAGTACTTC. It translates to CASSTELAGGPYEQYF.